The clone carrying this TCR beta chain showed up many times. The antigen is undetermined. The CDR3 spans 14 residues. Germline V gene lookup returns CDR1 SGHRS and CDR2 YFSETQ. V was trimmed by 0 bases and J by 1 base, leaving 7 bases between them. The data belong to a study of CD8 T cells in ankylosing spondylitis. Study-level results: Typical of ankylosing spondylitis blood, it appeared, was a TCR beta motif of eight highly homologous variants. Matched synovial fluid from ankylosing spondylitis patients was reported to be enriched for disease-linked clones. Peripheral blood held disease-linked clones only at relatively low frequency, and these were CD8+.

Preparation of TCR beta libraries was done by quantitative 5'-RACE with molecular barcodes. One entry per CDR3 protein results from TCRdb running MiXCR on the 5' RACE reads. In the table there are roughly 120,000 distinct CDR3 sequences, roughly 13% of which are singletons. Sample: blood, either unsorted or a sorted T cell fraction (not recorded which). The receptor's source is a female donor with ankylosing spondylitis or in good health (not recorded which). V is TRBV5-1 and J is TRBJ1-1; D not resolved. CDR3 residues: CASSLVSTNTEAFF. The CDR3 DNA reads as TGCGCCAGCAGCTTGGTTAGCACGAACACTGAAGCTTTCTTT. Looking up the rest from reference TRBV5-1 and TRBJ1-1 gives the full variable domain: KAGVTQTPRYLIKTRGQQVTLSCSPISGHRSVSWYQQTPGQGLQFLFEYFSETQRNKGNFPGRFSGRQFSNSRSEMNVSTLELGDSALYLCASSLVSTNTEAFFGQGTRLTVV.